This record looks at one T cell receptor beta chain sequence and its context. The data are from a study of T-cell memory formation after mild COVID-19. One entry per CDR3 protein results from TCRdb running MiXCR on the 5' RACE reads. Of 550,000 to 650,000 distinct CDR3 sequences listed, around a sixth are singletons. This clonotype originated in an adult woman who had mild COVID-19 (a few samples of this study predate the infection). Cell type and time point are not known. The sequenced sample was PBMCs or a T cell subset sorted from them (not recorded which).

CDR3: CATSEPLAGVGETQYF. The CDR3 nucleotides read TGTGCCACCAGTGAGCCTCTAGCGGGAGTCGGGGAGACCCAGTACTTC. The chain uses TRBV24-1 and TRBJ2-5, with 10 bases fitting TRBD2. The ends lost 4 bases at V and 5 bases at J; junction bases unmatched: 9. Germline values: CDR1 KGHDR, CDR2 SFDVKD. The CDR3 sequence is 16 residues long.